The 15 T cell receptor beta chains below come from one sample, sequenced in a study of CD8 T cells in Susac syndrome. RNA in amounts of roughly 0.5 to 1 ug was reverse transcribed with random hexamers. TCRdb re-called the immunoSEQ multiplex PCR reads with MiXCR, one entry per CDR3 protein. The repertoire consists of about 200,000 distinct CDR3 sequences, with 85% to 95% occurring once and the leading ten covering approximately 0.08%. The material sequenced was CD4+ T cells from PBMCs. Receptor source: a human donor with multiple sclerosis.

This chain joins TRBV29-1 and TRBJ2-3, with D perhaps TRBD1 (5 bases). Germline V gene sequence: CDR1 SQVTM, CDR2 ANQGSEA. V dropped 4 bases and J dropped 2 bases, with 10 bases sitting between them. CDR3 size: 13 residues. The CDR3 sequence is CSVGTSSTDTQYF. DNA of the CDR3: TGCAGCGTTGGGACATCATCCACAGATACGCAGTATTTT.

The chain recombines TRBV30 with TRBJ1-2; D unresolved. Germline V lookup: CDR1 GTSNPN, CDR2 SVGIG (reference sequence). CDR3 length: 13 amino acids. Trimming stripped 2 bases from V and 7 bases from J, with 14 bases between. The CDR3: CAWSLRAGSGYTF. The CDR3 nucleotides read TGTGCCTGGAGTCTAAGGGCAGGCTCTGGCTACACCTTC.

The gene calls are TRBV29-1 and TRBJ2-3; no clear D gene. The V gene lost 7 bases and the J gene lost 5 bases, with 7 bases spanning the gap. Germline-derived CDR1 and CDR2 are SQVTM and ANQGSEA. The CDR3 is 10 residues long. The CDR3 sequence: CSAKRDTQYF. The CDR3 nucleotides read TGCAGCGCCAAGAGAGATACGCAGTATTTT.

CDR3 region: CASSPEEGVEQYV. CDR3 nucleotide sequence: TGTGCCAGCTCACCGGAAGAGGGCGTCGAGCAGTACGTC. The genes are TRBV18 and TRBJ2-7; tentative D call: TRBD2 (5 bases). This CDR3 is built from 13 residues. Trimming took off 3 bases at V and 6 bases at J, with 12 bases between the two ends. Germline V lookup: CDR1 KGHSH, CDR2 LQKENI.

V is TRBV3-1 and J is TRBJ1-2, with D uncertain. The CDR3 is 20 amino acids. Trimming stripped 4 bases from V and 8 bases from J, with 35 bases between. From germline, CDR1 is LGHDT and CDR2 YNNKEL (reference sequence). As DNA, the CDR3 is TGTGCCAGCAGCCCCCTAGTCTCTACGGAGTACACCCTGAACGTATACGGCTACACCTTC. Its protein product is CASSPLVSTEYTLNVYGYTF.

The chain is built from TRBV7-2 and TRBJ1-1; no firm D call. The V and J ends lost 6 bases and 6 bases respectively, with 11 bases between them. The CDR3 has 12 amino acids. Germline CDR1 is SGHTA and CDR2 is FQGNSA. The CDR3 DNA is TGTGCCAGCAGGGCCCCGATGGCTGAAGCTTTCTTT. It encodes CASRAPMAEAFF.

This chain connects TRBV18 to TRBJ1-1; unclear D gene. This CDR3 has 14 residues. V was trimmed by 3 bases and J by 2 bases, leaving 10 bases between them. The germline V gene has CDR1 KGHSH and CDR2 LQKENI. The chain's CDR3 is CASSPAGRNTEAFF. CDR3 nucleotides: TGTGCCAGCTCACCGGCGGGGAGAAACACTGAAGCTTTCTTT.

J is TRBJ1-2 and V is TRBV20-1; D gene unclear. Trimming left V 0 bases short and J 2 bases short, with 13 bases between. CDR1 and CDR2 from the germline V gene are DFQATT and SNEGSKA (reference sequence). The CDR3 spans 15 residues. For the CDR3, the DNA is TGCAGTGCTAGAGAGTTCCGAGAAGCCAACTATGGCTACACCTTC. It codes for CSAREFREANYGYTF.

The chain uses TRBV6-6 and TRBJ2-7; 10 nucleotides align to TRBD2. Germline values: CDR1 MNHNY, CDR2 SVGAGI (reference sequence). This CDR3 comprises 15 residues. V lost 4 bases to trimming and J lost 0 bases; unmatched junction nucleotides: 3. CDR3 DNA: TGTGCCAGCAGTTTTTGGACTAGCGGCTCCTACGAGCAGTACTTC. Protein sequence: CASSFWTSGSYEQYF.

This sequence joins TRBV2 and TRBJ2-7; D not certain. The CDR3 extends over 11 amino acids. Germline CDR1 reads SNHLY; CDR2 reads FYNNEI. Trimming took off 4 bases at V and 6 bases at J, with 7 bases between the two ends. In nucleotides, the CDR3 is TGTGCCAGCAGTGTAGGAAGCGAGCAGTACTTC. This gives the protein CASSVGSEQYF.

The chain uses TRBV30 and TRBJ2-5; TRBD1 agrees at 9 bases. The germline gives CDR1 GTSNPN, CDR2 SVGIG (reference sequence). The CDR3 consists of 15 residues. V dropped 2 bases and J dropped 5; count of bases not matched to a gene: 9. The CDR3, as DNA: TGTGCCTGGAGTCGGGGACAGGGAGGAGGGGAGACCCAGTACTTC. Residues: CAWSRGQGGGETQYF. Using reference TRBV30 and TRBJ2-5 for the parts outside the CDR3, the full variable domain is SQTIHQWPATLVQPVGSPLSLECTVEGTSNPNLYWYRQAAGRGLQLLFYSVGIGQISSEVPQNLSASRPQDRQFILSSKKLLLSDSGFYLCAWSRGQGGGETQYFGPGTRLLVL.

This sequence joins TRBV5-1 and TRBJ2-5; D is undetermined. This CDR3 is built from 15 residues. The germline gives CDR1 SGHRS, CDR2 YFSETQ. Trimming stripped 0 bases from V and 0 bases from J, with 9 bases between. The chain's CDR3 is CASSLGAAYQETQYF. CDR3 DNA sequence: TGCGCCAGCAGCTTGGGGGCGGCGTACCAAGAGACCCAGTACTTC.

On this clonotype: A read error may account for a junction end that differs from germline. The gene calls are TRBV18 and TRBJ2-3; 10 bases match TRBD1. Per the germline V gene, CDR1 is KGHSH and CDR2 is LQKENI. The CDR3 is 12 amino acids. CDR3 loop: CASSPLGTGVDF. The CDR3 DNA is TGTGCCAGCTCACCTCTCGGGACAGGGGTGGATTTT.

V usage is TRBV3-1 and J usage is TRBJ2-5, with D possibly called TRBD1 or TRBD2 (5 bases each). The CDR3 covers 15 residues. Trimming left V 4 bases short and J 4 bases short, with 16 bases between. From germline, CDR1 is LGHDT and CDR2 YNNKEL (reference sequence). The CDR3 DNA follows: TGTGCCAGCAGCCTTCCCTCCGGGACCCCAGAGACCCAGTACTTC. Its protein product is CASSLPSGTPETQYF.

This clonotype has only one observation. The chain couples TRBV7-2 to TRBJ2-1; TRBD2 aligns across 11 bases. CDR3 length equals 16 residues. Looked up from germline, CDR1 is SGHTA and CDR2 is FQGNSA. With V trimmed by 5 bases and J by 2 bases, 5 bases remained unmatched. In nucleotides, the CDR3 is TGTGCCAGCAGCCCCTTTAGCGGGGGGGCCTACAATGAGCAGTTCTTC. Protein sequence: CASSPFSGGAYNEQFF.